What follows are 19 T cell receptor beta chains derived from one specimen sequenced in a study of early T cells in non-severe SARS-CoV-2 infection. Each CDR3 protein is one row after TCRdb ran MiXCR on the 5' RACE reads. Of more than 70,000 distinct CDR3 sequences in the sample, approximately 13% were seen once. The sequencing input was whole blood. These receptors all come from an adult who was a healthcare worker with PCR-confirmed SARS-CoV-2 infection or an uninfected control (not recorded which).

The rearrangement uses TRBV7-6 and TRBJ1-4; D gene uncertain. V lost 5 bases and J lost 8, with 18 bases in between. The V gene's germline CDR1 is SGHVS and CDR2 FNYEAQ. The CDR3 has 15 amino acids. CDR3 coding DNA: TGTGCCAGCAGCCGCGGTAACGGGATTCGAGAAAAACTGTTTTTT. Translating gives CASSRGNGIREKLFF.

This clonotype has at least ten counts. The chain links TRBV2 to TRBJ1-1, with D unresolved. V dropped 4 bases and J dropped 1 base, with 10 bases sitting between them. CDR1 is SNHLY and CDR2 is FYNNEI in the germline V gene. This CDR3 is 14 amino acids long. The CDR3 nucleotides are TGTGCCAGCAGTGCTGACACGGGGAACACTGAAGCTTTCTTT. Translated: CASSADTGNTEAFF.

This clonotype was recorded many times. This chain connects TRBV29-1 to TRBJ2-3; a possible D gene is TRBD2 (6 bases). CDR1 is SQVTM and CDR2 is ANQGSEA in the germline V gene. CDR3 length equals 14 residues. The ends were cut back, 1 base at V and 6 bases at J, with 14 bases in the middle. CDR3 in amino acids: CSVEAHGRSDTQYF. The DNA of the CDR3 is TGCAGCGTTGAAGCCCACGGGAGAAGCGATACGCAGTATTTT.

This clonotype appeared a few times. The chain joins TRBV20-1 to TRBJ2-5; maybe TRBD2 (5 bases). CDR1 and CDR2 (germline): DFQATT, SNEGSKA (reference sequence). The CDR3 runs 14 residues. Trimming took 2 bases from V and 2 from J, leaving 12 bases between them. The CDR3 loop is CSARRFGGQETQYF. The CDR3 region has the DNA TGCAGTGCTAGACGCTTTGGAGGACAAGAGACCCAGTACTTC.

This clonotype was found many times. The genes are TRBV7-2 and TRBJ1-4; D is perhaps TRBD1 (6 bases). V shed 4 bases and J shed 11 bases, with 11 bases lying between them. This CDR3 spans 12 amino acids. Germline V CDR1 and CDR2: SGHTA, FQGNSA. The DNA for the CDR3 is TGTGCCAGCAGCTCTCGGGGGGGCAAACTGTTTTTT. Its protein is CASSSRGGKLFF.

This clonotype was observed a handful of times. This rearrangement joins TRBV5-5 to TRBJ1-4, with D tentatively TRBD1 (6 bases). V was trimmed by 6 bases and J by 6 bases, leaving 18 bases between them. The length of the CDR3 is 15 residues. Germline V gene sequence: CDR1 SGHKS, CDR2 YYEKEE (reference sequence). CDR3: CASTYWGTPDEKLFF. CDR3 DNA sequence: TGTGCCAGCACCTACTGGGGGACACCCGATGAAAAACTGTTTTTT.

This clonotype was counted only a few times. The chain recombines TRBV20-1 with TRBJ1-5; the match to TRBD1 covers 7 bases. Germline V gene lookup returns CDR1 DFQATT and CDR2 SNEGSKA (reference sequence). CDR3 length: 12 amino acids. Trimming removed 5 bases from V and 2 bases from J; junction bases left unmatched: 0. CDR3 in amino acids: CSAGQGNQPQHF. DNA for the CDR3: TGCAGTGCTGGACAGGGCAATCAGCCCCAGCATTTT.

This clonotype has more than one count but fewer than ten. The gene calls are TRBV12-5 and TRBJ2-3; D might be TRBD2 (5 bases). The germline V and J ends were trimmed by 6 bases and 4 bases, with 5 bases remaining between them. This CDR3 has 11 residues. CDR1 is LGHNT and CDR2 is FRNRAP in the germline V gene. This CDR3 is CASGEADTQYF. The DNA of the CDR3 is TGTGCTAGTGGGGAGGCAGATACGCAGTATTTT.

This clonotype came up a few times. V is TRBV2 and J is TRBJ2-2, with 7 bases matching TRBD1. CDR1 is SNHLY and CDR2 is FYNNEI in the germline V gene. The CDR3 is made up of 15 amino acids. V shed 3 bases and J 5 bases; nucleotides not matched to a gene: 6. The DNA of the CDR3 is TGTGCCAGCAGTGAGAACAGGGGTTTTACCGGGGAGCTGTTTTTT. The encoded protein is CASSENRGFTGELFF.

Only a few counts were recorded for this clonotype. In DNA, the CDR3 is TGTGCCAGCAGCTCCCACGGGAACACTGAAGCTTTCTTT. Protein sequence: CASSSHGNTEAFF. This chain connects TRBV7-8 to TRBJ1-1; D ambiguous. Trimming pared 4 bases from V and 1 base from J, leaving 7 bases between. Germline V CDR1 and CDR2: SGHVS, FQNEAQ. This CDR3 has 13 amino acids.

This clonotype has a handful of counts. The chain joins TRBV24-1 to TRBJ2-7, with 7 bases lining up with TRBD1. Germline V gene sequence: CDR1 KGHDR, CDR2 SFDVKD. The CDR3 is 13 residues long. Trimming cost V 7 bases and J 1 base; bases outside gene matches: 3. This CDR3 reads CATRGTESYEQYF. In DNA, the CDR3 is TGTGCCACCAGGGGGACAGAGTCCTACGAGCAGTACTTC.

V is TRBV20-1 and J is TRBJ2-2; 7 bases align to TRBD2. The CDR3 covers 11 residues. The germline gives CDR1 DFQATT, CDR2 SNEGSKA (reference sequence). Germline trimming cut 6 bases from V and 11 bases from J; bases unmatched to any gene: 6. The CDR3 spells CSAPAGRELFF. CDR3 coding DNA: TGCAGTGCACCAGCGGGAAGAGAGCTGTTTTTT.

The V and J genes are TRBV30 and TRBJ1-6; D possibly corresponds to TRBD1 (6 bases). Deletions cut 3 bases from V and 0 bases from J, with 15 bases between. Germline CDR1 is GTSNPN and CDR2 is SVGIG (reference sequence). The CDR3 runs to 17 residues. This CDR3 is CAWRLGTGSSYNSPLHF. The CDR3 DNA is TGTGCCTGGAGGCTCGGTACAGGGAGCTCCTATAATTCACCCCTCCACTTT.

This clonotype was found once. This sequence joins TRBV2 and TRBJ2-1, with D possibly matching TRBD2 (6 bases). CDR3 length: 13 residues. The germline V gene has CDR1 SNHLY and CDR2 FYNNEI. Trimming pared 6 bases from V and 3 bases from J, leaving 9 bases between. The CDR3 nucleotides are TGTGCCAGCAGCCCGGGGGTCTACAATGAGCAGTTCTTC. It is translated as CASSPGVYNEQFF.

This clonotype appeared a few times. The V gene is TRBV20-1, the J gene TRBJ1-1; D is perhaps TRBD1 (5 bases). This CDR3 region has 13 residues. Per the germline V gene, CDR1 is DFQATT and CDR2 is SNEGSKA (reference sequence). Between the trimmed V and J ends, which lost 6 bases and 4 bases, there was a span of 15 bases. The CDR3 DNA follows: TGCAGTGCAGCCCCCCCGGGGGGCACTGAAGCTTTCTTT. Translated: CSAAPPGGTEAFF.

This clonotype was seen more than once but under ten times. This chain connects TRBV15 to TRBJ2-2; D is uncertain. Deletions cut 4 bases from V and 4 bases from J, with 4 bases between. Germline V lookup: CDR1 LNHNV, CDR2 YYDKDF (reference sequence). The CDR3 is 12 residues long. The CDR3 spells CATSIGTGELFF. Written as DNA, the CDR3 is TGTGCCACCAGCATCGGCACCGGGGAGCTGTTTTTT.

The rearrangement links TRBV6-2 or TRBV6-3 to TRBJ1-5, with 10 bases aligning to TRBD1. J lost 3 bases, V lost 6 bases, and 11 bases had no gene match. The CDR3 is 17 residues long. Germline CDR1 MNHEY, CDR2 SVGEGT. For the CDR3, the DNA is TGTGCCAGCAGCCCGAACCGACAGGGGGCTAACAATCAGCCCCAGCATTTT. Its protein product is CASSPNRQGANNQPQHF.

The table lists this clonotype with a few counts. A read error may account for a junction end that differs from germline. The CDR3 reads CASSLGDRVRF. The CDR3 DNA is TGTGCCAGCAGCTTAGGAGACAGGGTACGGTTC. This rearrangement joins TRBV7-2 to TRBJ2-1; 7 nucleotides agree with TRBD1. This CDR3 has 11 residues. Germline CDR1 is SGHTA and CDR2 is FQGNSA.

The chain's CDR3 is CASSNGYEQYF. The CDR3 nucleotides read TGTGCCAGCAGTAACGGGTACGAGCAGTACTTC. The V gene is TRBV2, the J gene TRBJ2-7, with D hard to call. Trimming removed 5 bases at V and 4 bases at J, with 6 bases between. The CDR3 totals 11 residues. Germline loops: CDR1 SNHLY, CDR2 FYNNEI.